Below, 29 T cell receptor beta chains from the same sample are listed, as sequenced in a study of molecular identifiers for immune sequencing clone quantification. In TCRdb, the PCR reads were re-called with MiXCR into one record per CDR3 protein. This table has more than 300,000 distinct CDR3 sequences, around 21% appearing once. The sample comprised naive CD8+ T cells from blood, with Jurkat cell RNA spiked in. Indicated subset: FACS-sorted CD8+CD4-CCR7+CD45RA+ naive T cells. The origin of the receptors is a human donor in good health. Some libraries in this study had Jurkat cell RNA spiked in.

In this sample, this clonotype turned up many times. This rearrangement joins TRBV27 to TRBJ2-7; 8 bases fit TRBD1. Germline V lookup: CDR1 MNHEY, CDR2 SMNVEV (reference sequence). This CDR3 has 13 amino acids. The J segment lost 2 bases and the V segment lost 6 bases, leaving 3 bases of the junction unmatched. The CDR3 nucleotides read TGTGCCAGCAGCTCAGGGGGCCCCTACGAGCAGTACTTC. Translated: CASSSGGPYEQYF.

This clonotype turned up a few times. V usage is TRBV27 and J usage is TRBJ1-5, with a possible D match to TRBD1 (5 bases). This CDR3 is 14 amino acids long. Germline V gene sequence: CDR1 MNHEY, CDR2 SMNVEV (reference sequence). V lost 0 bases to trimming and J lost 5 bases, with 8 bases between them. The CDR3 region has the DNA TGTGCCAGCAGTTTATCGGGGGATGATCAGCCCCAGCATTTT. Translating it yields CASSLSGDDQPQHF.

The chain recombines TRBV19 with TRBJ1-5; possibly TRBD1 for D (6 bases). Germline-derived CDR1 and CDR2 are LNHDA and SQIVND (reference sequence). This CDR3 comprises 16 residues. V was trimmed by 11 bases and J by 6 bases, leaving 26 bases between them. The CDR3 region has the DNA TGTGCCGGTAATATAGGTACCAGGGGAAAAGGTCAGCCCCAGCATTTT. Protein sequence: CAGNIGTRGKGQPQHF.

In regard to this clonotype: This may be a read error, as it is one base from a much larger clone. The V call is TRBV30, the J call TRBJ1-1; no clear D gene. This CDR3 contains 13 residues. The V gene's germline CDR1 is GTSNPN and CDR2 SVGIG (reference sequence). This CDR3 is CAWTPGMNAEAFF. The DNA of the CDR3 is TGTGCCTGGACGCCAGGCATGAACGCTGAAGCTTTCTTT.

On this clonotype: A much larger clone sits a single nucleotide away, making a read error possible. The chain's CDR3 is CASSQATGRGNTEAFF. In nucleotides, the CDR3 is TGTGCCAGCAGCCAAGCAACAGGGCGGGGGAACACTGAAGCTTTCTTT. The chain employs TRBV14 and TRBJ1-1, with a tentative D call TRBD1 (6 bases). Between the trimmed V and J ends, which lost 1 base and 1 base, there was a span of 13 bases. CDR3 length equals 16 residues. Looked up from germline, CDR1 is SGHDN and CDR2 is FVKESK.

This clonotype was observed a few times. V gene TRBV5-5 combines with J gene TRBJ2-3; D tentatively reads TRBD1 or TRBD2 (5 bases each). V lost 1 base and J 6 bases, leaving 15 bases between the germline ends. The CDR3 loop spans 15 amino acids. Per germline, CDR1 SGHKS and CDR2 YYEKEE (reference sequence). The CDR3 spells CASSLIGTHLDTQYF. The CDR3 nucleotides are TGTGCCAGCAGCTTGATTGGGACCCACCTGGATACGCAGTATTTT.

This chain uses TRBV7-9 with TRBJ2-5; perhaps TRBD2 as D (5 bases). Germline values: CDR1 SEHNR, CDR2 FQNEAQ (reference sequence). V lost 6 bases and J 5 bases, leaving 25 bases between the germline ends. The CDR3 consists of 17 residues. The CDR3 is CASSATDRGFAQETQYF. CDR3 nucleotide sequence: TGTGCCAGCAGTGCTACCGACCGGGGTTTTGCGCAGGAGACCCAGTACTTC.

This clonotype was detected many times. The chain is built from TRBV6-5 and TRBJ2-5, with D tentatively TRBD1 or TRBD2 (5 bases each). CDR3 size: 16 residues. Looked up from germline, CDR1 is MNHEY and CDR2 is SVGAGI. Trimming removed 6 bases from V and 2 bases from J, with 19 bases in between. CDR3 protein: CASRFERGSLQETQYF. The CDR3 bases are TGTGCCAGCAGGTTCGAGAGGGGCTCCCTACAAGAGACCCAGTACTTC.

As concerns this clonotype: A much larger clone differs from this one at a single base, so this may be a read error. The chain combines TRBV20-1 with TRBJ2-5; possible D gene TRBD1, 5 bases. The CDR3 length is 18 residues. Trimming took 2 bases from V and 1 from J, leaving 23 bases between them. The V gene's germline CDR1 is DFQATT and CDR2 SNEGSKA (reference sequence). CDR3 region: CSARNLVRAPLFQETQYF. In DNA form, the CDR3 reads TGCAGTGCTAGAAATCTGGTCAGGGCTCCCCTATTCCAAGAGACCCAGTACTTC.

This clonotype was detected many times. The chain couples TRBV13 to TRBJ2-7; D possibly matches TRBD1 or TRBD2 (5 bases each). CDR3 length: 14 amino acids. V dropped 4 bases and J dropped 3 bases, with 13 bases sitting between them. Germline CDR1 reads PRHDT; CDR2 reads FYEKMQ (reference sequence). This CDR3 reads CASSYPGRDYEQYF. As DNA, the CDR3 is TGTGCCAGCAGCTACCCGGGACGGGACTACGAGCAGTACTTC.

CDR3 sequence: CASSWSRWGGENTEAFF. CDR3 DNA: TGCGCCAGCAGCTGGAGCAGGTGGGGGGGGGAGAACACTGAAGCTTTCTTT. The chain recombines TRBV4-3 with TRBJ1-1; maybe TRBD1 (5 bases). The CDR3 is 17 residues long. The germline CDR1 and CDR2 sequences are LGHNA and YSLEER. V was pared by 5 bases and J by 1 base, with 20 bases between.

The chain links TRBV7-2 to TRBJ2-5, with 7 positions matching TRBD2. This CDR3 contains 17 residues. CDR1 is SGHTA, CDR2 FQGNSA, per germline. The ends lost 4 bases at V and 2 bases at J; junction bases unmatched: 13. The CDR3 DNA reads TGTGCCAGCAGCTCCCCTTTGCTATCGGGGGGACAAGAGACCCAGTACTTC. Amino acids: CASSSPLLSGGQETQYF.

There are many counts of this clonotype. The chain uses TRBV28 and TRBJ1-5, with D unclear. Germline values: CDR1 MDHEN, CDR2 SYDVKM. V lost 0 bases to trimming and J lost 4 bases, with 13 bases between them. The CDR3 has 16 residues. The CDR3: CASSLWARSPNQPQHF. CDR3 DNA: TGTGCCAGCAGTTTATGGGCCCGAAGCCCTAATCAGCCCCAGCATTTT.

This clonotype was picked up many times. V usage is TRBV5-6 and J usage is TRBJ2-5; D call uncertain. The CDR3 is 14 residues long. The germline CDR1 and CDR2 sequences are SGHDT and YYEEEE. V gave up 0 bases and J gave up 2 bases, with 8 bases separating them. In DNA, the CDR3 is TGTGCCAGCAGCTTGGTTACGGATCAAGAGACCCAGTACTTC. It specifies CASSLVTDQETQYF.

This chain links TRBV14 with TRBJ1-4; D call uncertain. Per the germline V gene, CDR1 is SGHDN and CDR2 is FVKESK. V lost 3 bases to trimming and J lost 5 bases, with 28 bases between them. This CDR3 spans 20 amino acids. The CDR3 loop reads CASSQIFHPDGLYSNEKLFF. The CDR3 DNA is TGTGCCAGCAGCCAGATATTCCACCCGGACGGTTTGTATTCCAATGAAAAACTGTTTTTT.

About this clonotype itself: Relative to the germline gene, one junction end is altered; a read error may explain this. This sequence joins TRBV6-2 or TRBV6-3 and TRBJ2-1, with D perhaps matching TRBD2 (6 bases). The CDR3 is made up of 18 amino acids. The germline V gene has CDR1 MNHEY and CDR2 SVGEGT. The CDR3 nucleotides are TGTGCCAGCAGTCACTCAGGAGGAGGGGACTGGGGGATGAATGAGCAGTTCTTC. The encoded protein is CASSHSGGGDWGMNEQFF.

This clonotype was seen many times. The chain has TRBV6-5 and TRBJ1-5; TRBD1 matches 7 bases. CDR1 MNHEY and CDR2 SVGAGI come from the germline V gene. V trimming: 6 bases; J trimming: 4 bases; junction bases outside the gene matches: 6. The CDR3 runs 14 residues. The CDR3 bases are TGTGCCAGCAGGACAGGGACAGAAAATCAGCCCCAGCATTTT. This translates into CASRTGTENQPQHF.

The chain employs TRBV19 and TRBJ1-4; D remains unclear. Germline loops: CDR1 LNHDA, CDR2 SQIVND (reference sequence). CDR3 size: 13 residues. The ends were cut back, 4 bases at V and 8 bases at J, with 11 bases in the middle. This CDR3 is CASSTTPLEKLFF. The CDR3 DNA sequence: TGTGCCAGTAGTACGACCCCTTTGGAAAAACTGTTTTTT.

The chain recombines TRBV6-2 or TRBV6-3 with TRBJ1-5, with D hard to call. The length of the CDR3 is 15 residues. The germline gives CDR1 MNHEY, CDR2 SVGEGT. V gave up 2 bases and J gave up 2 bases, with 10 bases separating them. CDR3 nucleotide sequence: TGTGCCAGCAGTTACGAAGGTTGGGGCAATCAGCCCCAGCATTTT. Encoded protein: CASSYEGWGNQPQHF.

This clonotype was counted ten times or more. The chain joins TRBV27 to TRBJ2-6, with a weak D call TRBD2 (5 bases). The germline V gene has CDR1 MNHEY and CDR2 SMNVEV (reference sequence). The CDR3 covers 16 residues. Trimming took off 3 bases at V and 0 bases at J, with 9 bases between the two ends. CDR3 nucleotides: TGTGCCAGCAGTTTCGGGGTCTACTCTGGGGCCAACGTCCTGACTTTC. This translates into CASSFGVYSGANVLTF.

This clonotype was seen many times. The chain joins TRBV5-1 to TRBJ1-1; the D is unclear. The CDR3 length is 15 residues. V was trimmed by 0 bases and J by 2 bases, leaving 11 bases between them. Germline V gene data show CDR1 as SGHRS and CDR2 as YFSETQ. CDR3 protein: CASSLAPGPNTEAFF. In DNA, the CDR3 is TGCGCCAGCAGCTTGGCCCCGGGCCCAAACACTGAAGCTTTCTTT.

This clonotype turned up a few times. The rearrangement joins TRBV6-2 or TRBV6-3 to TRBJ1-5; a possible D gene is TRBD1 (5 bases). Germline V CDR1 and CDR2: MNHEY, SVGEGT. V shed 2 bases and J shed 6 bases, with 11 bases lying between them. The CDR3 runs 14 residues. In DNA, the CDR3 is TGTGCCAGCAGTTACAACGGGGGTACTCAGCCCCAGCATTTT. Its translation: CASSYNGGTQPQHF.

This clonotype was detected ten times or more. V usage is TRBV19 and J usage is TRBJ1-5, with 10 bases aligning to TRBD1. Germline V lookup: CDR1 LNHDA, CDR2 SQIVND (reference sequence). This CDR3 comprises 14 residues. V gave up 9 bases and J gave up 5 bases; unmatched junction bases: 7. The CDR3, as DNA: TGTGCCAGCAGAGGACAGGGGGTTTATCAGCCCCAGCATTTT. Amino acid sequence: CASRGQGVYQPQHF.

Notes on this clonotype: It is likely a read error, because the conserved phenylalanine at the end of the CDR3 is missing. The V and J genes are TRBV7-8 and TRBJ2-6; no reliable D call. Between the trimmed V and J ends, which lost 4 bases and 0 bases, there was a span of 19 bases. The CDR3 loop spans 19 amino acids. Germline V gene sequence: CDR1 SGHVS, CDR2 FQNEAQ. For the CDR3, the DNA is TGTGCCAGCAGCTCACCTTCTAGGGCAGCCCTCTCTGGGGCCAACGTCCTGACTTCC. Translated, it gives CASSSPSRAALSGANVLTS.

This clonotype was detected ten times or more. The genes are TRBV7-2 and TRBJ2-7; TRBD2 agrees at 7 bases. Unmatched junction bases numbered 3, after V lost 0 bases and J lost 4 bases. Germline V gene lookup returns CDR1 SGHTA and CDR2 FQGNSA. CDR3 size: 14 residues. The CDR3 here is CASSLATGRYEQYF. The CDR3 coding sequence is TGTGCCAGCAGCTTAGCTACCGGGAGGTACGAGCAGTACTTC.

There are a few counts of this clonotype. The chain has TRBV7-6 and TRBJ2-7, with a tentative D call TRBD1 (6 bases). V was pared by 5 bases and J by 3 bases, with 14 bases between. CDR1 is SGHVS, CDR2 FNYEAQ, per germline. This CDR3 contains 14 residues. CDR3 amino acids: CASSPAEQGYEQYF. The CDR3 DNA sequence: TGTGCCAGCAGCCCCGCTGAACAGGGCTACGAGCAGTACTTC.

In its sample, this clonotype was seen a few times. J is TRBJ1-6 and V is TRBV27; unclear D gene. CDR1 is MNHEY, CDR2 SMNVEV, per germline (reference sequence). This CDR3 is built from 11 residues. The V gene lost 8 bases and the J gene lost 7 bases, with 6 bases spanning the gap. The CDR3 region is CASGRNSPLHF. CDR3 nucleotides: TGTGCCAGCGGGCGGAATTCACCCCTCCACTTT.

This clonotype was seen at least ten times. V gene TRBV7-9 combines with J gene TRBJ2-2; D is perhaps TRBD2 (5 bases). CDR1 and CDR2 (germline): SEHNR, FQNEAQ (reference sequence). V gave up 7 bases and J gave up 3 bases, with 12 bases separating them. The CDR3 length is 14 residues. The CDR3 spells CASINDGDTGELFF. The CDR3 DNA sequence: TGTGCCAGCATCAACGACGGGGACACCGGGGAGCTGTTTTTT.

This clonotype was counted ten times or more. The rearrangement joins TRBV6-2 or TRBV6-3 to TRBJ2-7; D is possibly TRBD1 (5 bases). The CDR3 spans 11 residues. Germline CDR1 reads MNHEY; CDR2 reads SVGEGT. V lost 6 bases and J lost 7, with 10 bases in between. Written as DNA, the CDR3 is TGTGCCAGCAGCGATACAGGAGAGCAGTACTTC. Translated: CASSDTGEQYF.